This T cell receptor beta chain comes out of a study of PD-1 blockade in classical Hodgkin lymphoma. In every patient, relapse followed autologous stem cell transplantation, while exposure to brentuximab vedotin differed. Germline CDR1 SGHTA, CDR2 FQGNSA. This CDR3 has 14 residues. Trimming removed 3 bases at V and 2 bases at J, with 10 bases between. Some clones are missing from TCRdb's copy, which holds only in-frame ones; the method was immunoSEQ multiplex PCR. The table records tens of thousands of clones, around nine tenths of them present only once. Sequences were derived from peripheral blood mononuclear cells (PBMCs), sampled at baseline. V is TRBV7-2 and J is TRBJ2-5, with D possibly matching TRBD2 (6 bases). This sequence was found in a human donor with classical Hodgkin lymphoma. The CDR3 bases are TGTGCCAGCAGCTTCGGAGGGCGACAAGAGACCCAGTACTTC. The encoded protein is CASSFGGRQETQYF.